This record looks at one T cell receptor (beta chain) sequence and its context. Antigen unknown. At collection, donors were nominally healthy, but unrecorded immune exposures were probable. It was with 60 Vbeta and 13 Jbeta primers that the PCR ran. Only in-frame clones appear in the TCRdb table, and some are missing; sequencing was by immunoSEQ multiplex PCR. The sample holds about 80,000 clones; about 71% are singletons and the top ten take roughly 7.2%. The CDR3 contains 14 residues. V trimming: 6 bases; J trimming: 4 bases; junction bases outside the gene matches: 3. Germline lookup yields CDR1 MDHEN and CDR2 SYDVKM. The source of the sample is a study of cytomegalovirus exposure and HLA in healthy donors. Findings and caveats of the study: In an earlier analysis, productive rearrangement rates for most beta V segments clustered near 87% or 30%. Most CMV-associated TCR beta chains were later found to appear HLA-restricted. A missense variant in DCLRE1C was later tied to TCR beta V- and J-gene trimming.

The receptor was isolated from a middle-aged woman in good health and CMV-seronegative. The V and J genes are TRBV28 and TRBJ1-1, with 12 positions matching TRBD1. The material sequenced was PBMCs. The CDR3 DNA sequence: TGTGCCAGCAGGGGGACAGGGGGCGTCACTGAAGCTTTCTTT. The encoded protein is CASRGTGGVTEAFF.